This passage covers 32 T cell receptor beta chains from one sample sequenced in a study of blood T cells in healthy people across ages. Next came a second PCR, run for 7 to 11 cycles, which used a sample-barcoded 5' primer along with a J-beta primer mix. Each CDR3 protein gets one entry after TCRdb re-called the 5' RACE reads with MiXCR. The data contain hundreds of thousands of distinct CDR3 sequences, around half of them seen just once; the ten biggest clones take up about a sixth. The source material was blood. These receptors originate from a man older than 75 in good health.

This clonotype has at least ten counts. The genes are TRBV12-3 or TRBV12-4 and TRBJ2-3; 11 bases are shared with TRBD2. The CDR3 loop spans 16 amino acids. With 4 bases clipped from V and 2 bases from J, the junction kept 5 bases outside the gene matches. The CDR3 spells CASSYGTSGFTDTQYF. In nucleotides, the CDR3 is TGTGCCAGCAGTTACGGGACTAGCGGATTCACAGATACGCAGTATTTT.

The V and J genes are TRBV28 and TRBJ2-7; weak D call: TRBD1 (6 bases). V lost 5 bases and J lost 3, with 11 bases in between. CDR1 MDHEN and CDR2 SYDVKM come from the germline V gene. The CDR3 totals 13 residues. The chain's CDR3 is CASSVRTVYEQYF. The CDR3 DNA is TGTGCCAGCAGTGTGAGGACAGTCTACGAGCAGTACTTC. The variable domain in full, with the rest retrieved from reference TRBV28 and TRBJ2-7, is DVKVTQSSRYLVKRTGEKVFLECVQDMDHENMFWYRQDPGLGLRLIYFSYDVKMKEKGDIPEGYSVSREKKERFSLILESASTNQTSMYLCASSVRTVYEQYFGPGTRLTVT.

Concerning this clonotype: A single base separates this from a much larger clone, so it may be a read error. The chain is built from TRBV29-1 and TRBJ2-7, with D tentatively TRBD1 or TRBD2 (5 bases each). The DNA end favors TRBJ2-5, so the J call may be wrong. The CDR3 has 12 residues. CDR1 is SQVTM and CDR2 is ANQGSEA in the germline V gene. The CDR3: CIVGGAGETQYF. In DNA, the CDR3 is TGCATCGTTGGGGGTGCAGGGGAGACCCAGTACTTC.

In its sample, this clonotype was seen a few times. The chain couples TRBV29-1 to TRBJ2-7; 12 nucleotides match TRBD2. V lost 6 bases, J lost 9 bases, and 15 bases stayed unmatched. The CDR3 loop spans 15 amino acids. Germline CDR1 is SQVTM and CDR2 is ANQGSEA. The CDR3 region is CSVSRTSGTKRGQYF. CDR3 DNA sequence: TGCAGCGTGAGCCGGACTAGCGGGACTAAGAGGGGGCAGTACTTC.

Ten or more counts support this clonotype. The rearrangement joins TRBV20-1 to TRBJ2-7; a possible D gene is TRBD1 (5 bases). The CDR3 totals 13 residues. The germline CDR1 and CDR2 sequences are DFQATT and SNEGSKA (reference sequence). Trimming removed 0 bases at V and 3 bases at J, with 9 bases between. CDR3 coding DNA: TGCAGTGCTAGAGATATAAGGGGCTACGAGCAGTACTTC. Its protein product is CSARDIRGYEQYF.

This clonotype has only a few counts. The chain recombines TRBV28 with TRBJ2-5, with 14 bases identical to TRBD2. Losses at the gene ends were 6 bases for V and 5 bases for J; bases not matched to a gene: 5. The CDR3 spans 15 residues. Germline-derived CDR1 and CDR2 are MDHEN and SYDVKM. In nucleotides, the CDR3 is TGTGCCAGCAGGTCGACTAGCGGGAGGGTGGAGACCCAGTACTTC. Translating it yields CASRSTSGRVETQYF.

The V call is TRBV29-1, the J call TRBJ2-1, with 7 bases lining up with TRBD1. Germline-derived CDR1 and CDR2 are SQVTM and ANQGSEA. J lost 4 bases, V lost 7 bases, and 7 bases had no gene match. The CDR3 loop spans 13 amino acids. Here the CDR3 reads CSAQGTGYNEQFF. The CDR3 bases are TGCAGCGCACAGGGGACGGGTTACAATGAGCAGTTCTTC.

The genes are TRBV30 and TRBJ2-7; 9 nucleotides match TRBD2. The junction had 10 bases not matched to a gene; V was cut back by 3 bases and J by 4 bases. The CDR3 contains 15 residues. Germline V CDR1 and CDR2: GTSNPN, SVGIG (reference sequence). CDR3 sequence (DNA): TGTGCCTGGAGCCCCAGTCCGCGGGAGGGGTACGAGCAGTACTTC. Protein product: CAWSPSPREGYEQYF.

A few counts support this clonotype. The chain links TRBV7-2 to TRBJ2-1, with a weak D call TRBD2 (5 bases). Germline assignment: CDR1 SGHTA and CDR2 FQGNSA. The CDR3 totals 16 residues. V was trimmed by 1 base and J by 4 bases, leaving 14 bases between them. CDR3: CASSLDRGSGYNEQFF. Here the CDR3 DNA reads TGTGCCAGCAGCTTAGATCGAGGGTCGGGATACAATGAGCAGTTCTTC.

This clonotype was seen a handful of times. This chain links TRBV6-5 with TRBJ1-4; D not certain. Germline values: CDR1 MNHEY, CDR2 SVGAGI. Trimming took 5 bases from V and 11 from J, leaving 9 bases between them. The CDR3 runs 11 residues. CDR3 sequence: CASSGSGKLFF. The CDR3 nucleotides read TGTGCCAGCAGTGGGAGCGGGAAACTGTTTTTT.

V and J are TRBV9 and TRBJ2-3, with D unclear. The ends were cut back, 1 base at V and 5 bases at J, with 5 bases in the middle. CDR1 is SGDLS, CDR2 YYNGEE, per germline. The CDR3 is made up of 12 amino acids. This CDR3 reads CASSVSGDTQYF. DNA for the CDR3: TGTGCCAGCAGCGTATCAGGAGATACGCAGTATTTT.

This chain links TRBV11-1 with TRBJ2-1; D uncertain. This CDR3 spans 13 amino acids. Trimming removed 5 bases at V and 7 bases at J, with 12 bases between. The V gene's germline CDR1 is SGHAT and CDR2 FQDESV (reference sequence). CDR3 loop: CASSAAPSNEQFF. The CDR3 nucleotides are TGTGCCAGCAGCGCAGCACCCTCAAATGAGCAGTTCTTC.

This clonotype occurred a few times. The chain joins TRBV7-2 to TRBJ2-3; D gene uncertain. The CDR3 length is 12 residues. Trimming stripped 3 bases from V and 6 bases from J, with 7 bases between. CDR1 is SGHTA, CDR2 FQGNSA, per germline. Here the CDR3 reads CASSLVVDTQYF. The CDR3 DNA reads TGTGCCAGCAGCTTGGTAGTGGATACGCAGTATTTT. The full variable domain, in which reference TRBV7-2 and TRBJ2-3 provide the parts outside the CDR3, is GAGVSQSPSNKVTEKGKDVELRCDPISGHTALYWYRQSLGQGLEFLIYFQGNSAPDKSGLPSDRFSAERTGGSVSTLTIQRTQQEDSAVYLCASSLVVDTQYFGPGTRLTVL.

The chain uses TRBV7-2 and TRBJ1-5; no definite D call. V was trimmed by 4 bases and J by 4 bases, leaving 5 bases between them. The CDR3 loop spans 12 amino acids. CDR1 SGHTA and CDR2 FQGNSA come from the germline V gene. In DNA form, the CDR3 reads TGTGCCAGCAGCTCCTGGAATCAGCCCCAGCATTTT. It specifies CASSSWNQPQHF.

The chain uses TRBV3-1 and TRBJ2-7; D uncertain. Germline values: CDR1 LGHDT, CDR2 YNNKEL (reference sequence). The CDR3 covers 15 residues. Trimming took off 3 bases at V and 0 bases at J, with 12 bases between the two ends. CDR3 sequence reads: CASSQSDAYSYEQYF. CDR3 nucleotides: TGTGCCAGCAGCCAGTCCGACGCTTACTCCTACGAGCAGTACTTC.

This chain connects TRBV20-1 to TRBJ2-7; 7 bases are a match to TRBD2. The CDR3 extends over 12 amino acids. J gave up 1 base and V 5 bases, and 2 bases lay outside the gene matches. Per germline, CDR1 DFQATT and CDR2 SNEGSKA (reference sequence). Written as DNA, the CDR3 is TGCAGTGCTTCTAGCGGTTCCTACGAGCAGTACTTC. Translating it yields CSASSGSYEQYF.

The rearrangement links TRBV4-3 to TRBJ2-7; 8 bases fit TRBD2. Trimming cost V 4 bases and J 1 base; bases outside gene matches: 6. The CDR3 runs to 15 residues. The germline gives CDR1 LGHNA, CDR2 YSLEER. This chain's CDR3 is CASSREASGSYEQYF. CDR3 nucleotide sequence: TGCGCCAGCAGCCGGGAGGCTAGCGGGTCCTACGAGCAGTACTTC.

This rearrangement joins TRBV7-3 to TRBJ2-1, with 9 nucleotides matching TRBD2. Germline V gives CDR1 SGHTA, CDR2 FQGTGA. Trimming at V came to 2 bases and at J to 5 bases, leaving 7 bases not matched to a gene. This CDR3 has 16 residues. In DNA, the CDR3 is TGTGCCAGCAGCTTATGGGGACTAGCCGAAGACAATGAGCAGTTCTTC. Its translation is CASSLWGLAEDNEQFF.

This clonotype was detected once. The CDR3 spells CASSYLGTDKETQYF. The CDR3 nucleotides read TGTGCCAGCAGTTACTTAGGGACGGATAAAGAGACCCAGTACTTC. The rearrangement links TRBV6-5 to TRBJ2-5; the D call may be TRBD1 or TRBD2 (5 bases each). CDR1 is MNHEY, CDR2 SVGAGI, per germline. The CDR3 is made up of 15 amino acids. The V end lost 1 base, the J end lost 3 bases, and 12 bases lay between the germline ends.

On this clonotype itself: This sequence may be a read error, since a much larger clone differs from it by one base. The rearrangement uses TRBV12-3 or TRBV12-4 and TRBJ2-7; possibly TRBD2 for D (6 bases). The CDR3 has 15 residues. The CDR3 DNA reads TGTGCCGGCAGTTTGTCCGGGAGTTTGTACTACGAGCAGTACTTC. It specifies CAGSLSGSLYYEQYF.

The CDR3 DNA reads TGTGCCAGCAGCACGGGACTAGCGGGAGGGGGTGACTCCTACAATGAGCAGTTCTTC. Translating it yields CASSTGLAGGGDSYNEQFF. The rearrangement uses TRBV7-9 and TRBJ2-1, with TRBD2 matching 16 bases. V gave up 5 bases and J gave up 0 bases; unmatched junction bases: 7. The V gene's germline CDR1 is SEHNR and CDR2 FQNEAQ (reference sequence). The CDR3 length is 19 residues.

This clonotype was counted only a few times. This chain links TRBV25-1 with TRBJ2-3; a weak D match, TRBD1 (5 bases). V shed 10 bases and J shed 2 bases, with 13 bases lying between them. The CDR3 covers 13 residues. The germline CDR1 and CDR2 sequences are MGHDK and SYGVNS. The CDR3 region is CATSPGSTDTQYF. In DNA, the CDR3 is TGTGCCACATCCCCAGGGTCCACAGATACGCAGTATTTT.

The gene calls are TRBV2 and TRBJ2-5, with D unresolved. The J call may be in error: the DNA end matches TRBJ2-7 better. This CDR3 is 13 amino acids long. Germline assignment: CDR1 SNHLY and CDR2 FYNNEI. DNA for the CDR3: TGTGCCAGCACTGTGAGTACCCCATTCGAGCAGTACTTC. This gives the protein CASTVSTPFEQYF.

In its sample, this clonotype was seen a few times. CDR3 DNA sequence: TGTGCCAGCAGCTCATTACCTTGGACTAGGTTGAAGGGAGATACGCAGTATTTT. Translated, it gives CASSSLPWTRLKGDTQYF. The rearrangement joins TRBV7-2 to TRBJ2-3, with 7 bases identical to TRBD2. V was clipped by 4 bases and J by 5 bases; unmatched bases: 18. Germline V gives CDR1 SGHTA, CDR2 FQGNSA. The length of the CDR3 is 18 residues.

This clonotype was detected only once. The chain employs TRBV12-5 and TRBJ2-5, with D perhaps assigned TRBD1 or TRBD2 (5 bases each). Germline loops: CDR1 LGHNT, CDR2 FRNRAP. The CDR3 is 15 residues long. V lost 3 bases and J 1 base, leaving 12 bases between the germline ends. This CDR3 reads CASGFGLGPQETQYF. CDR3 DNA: TGTGCTAGTGGTTTTGGGTTGGGACCCCAAGAGACCCAGTACTTC.

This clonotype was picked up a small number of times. In DNA, the CDR3 is TGTGCCAGCAGTTACGATCAACGATCTATACTGGATGAGCAGTTCTTC. Protein sequence: CASSYDQRSILDEQFF. V usage is TRBV6-2 or TRBV6-3 and J usage is TRBJ2-1; no reliable D call. With 2 bases removed from V and 8 bases from J, the gap between germline ends came to 19 bases. The CDR3 extends over 16 amino acids. CDR1 and CDR2 (germline): MNHEY, SVGEGT.

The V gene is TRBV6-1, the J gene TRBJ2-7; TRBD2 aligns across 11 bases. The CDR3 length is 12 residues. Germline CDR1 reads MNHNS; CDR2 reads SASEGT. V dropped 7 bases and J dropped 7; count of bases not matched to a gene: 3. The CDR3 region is CASMRLAGEQYF. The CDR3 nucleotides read TGTGCCAGCATGAGACTAGCGGGAGAGCAGTACTTC.

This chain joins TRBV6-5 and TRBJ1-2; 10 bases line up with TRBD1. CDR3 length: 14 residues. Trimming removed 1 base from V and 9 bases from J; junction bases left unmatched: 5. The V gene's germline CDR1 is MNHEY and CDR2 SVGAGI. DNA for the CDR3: TGTGCCAGCAGTTACTTGGGACAGGGGACTCGCTACACCTTC. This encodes CASSYLGQGTRYTF.

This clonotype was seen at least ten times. The DNA for the CDR3 is TGCAGCGTTGGGCCCCAGCAAGAGACCCAGTACTTC. Amino acids: CSVGPQQETQYF. This sequence joins TRBV29-1 and TRBJ2-5; D is unclear. V was trimmed by 4 bases and J by 2 bases, leaving 8 bases between them. The CDR3 runs to 12 residues. Germline V gene data show CDR1 as SQVTM and CDR2 as ANQGSEA. The full variable domain, in which reference TRBV29-1 and TRBJ2-5 provide the parts outside the CDR3, is SAVISQKPSRDICQRGTSLTIQCQVDSQVTMMFWYRQQPGQSLTLIATANQGSEATYESGFVIDKFPISRPNLTFSTLTVSNMSPEDSSIYLCSVGPQQETQYFGPGTRLLVL.

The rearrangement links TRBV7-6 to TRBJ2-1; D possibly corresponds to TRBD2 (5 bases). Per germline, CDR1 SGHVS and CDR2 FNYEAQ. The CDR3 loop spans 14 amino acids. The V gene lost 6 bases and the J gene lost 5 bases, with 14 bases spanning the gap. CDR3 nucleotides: TGTGCCAGCAGTTACTCCGAGGGCCACAATGAGCAGTTCTTC. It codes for CASSYSEGHNEQFF.

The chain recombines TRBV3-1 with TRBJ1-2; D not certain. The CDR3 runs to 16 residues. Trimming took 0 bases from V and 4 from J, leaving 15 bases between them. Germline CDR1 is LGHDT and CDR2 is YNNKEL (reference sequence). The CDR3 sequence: CASSQDRAPSSYGYTF. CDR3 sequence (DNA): TGTGCCAGCAGCCAAGATCGGGCACCATCGTCCTATGGCTACACCTTC.

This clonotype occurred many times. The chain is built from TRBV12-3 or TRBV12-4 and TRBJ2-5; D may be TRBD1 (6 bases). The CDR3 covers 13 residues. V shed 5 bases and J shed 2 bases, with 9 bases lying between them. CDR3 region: CASSVGAQETQYF. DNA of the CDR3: TGTGCCAGCAGTGTGGGGGCGCAAGAGACCCAGTACTTC.